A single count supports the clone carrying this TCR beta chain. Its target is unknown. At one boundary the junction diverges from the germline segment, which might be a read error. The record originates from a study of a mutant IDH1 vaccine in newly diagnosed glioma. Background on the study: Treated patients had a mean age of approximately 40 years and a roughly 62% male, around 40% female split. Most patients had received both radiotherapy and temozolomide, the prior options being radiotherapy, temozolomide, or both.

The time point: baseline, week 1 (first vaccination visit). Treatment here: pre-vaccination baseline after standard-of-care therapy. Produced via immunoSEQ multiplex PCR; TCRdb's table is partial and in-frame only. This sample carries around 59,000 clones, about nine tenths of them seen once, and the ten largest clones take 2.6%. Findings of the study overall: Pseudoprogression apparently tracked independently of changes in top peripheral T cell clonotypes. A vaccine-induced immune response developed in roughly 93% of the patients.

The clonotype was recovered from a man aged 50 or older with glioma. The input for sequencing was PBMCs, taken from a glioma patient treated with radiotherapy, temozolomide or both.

Written as DNA, the CDR3 is TGCAGTGCTCGAGAGGAAGCTTTCTTT. It is translated as CSAREEAFF. This chain links TRBV20-1 with TRBJ1-1, with D unclear. Germline CDR1 DFQATT, CDR2 SNEGSKA (reference sequence). The CDR3 loop spans 9 amino acids.